This T cell receptor (beta chain) stems from a study of cytomegalovirus exposure and HLA in healthy donors. Study-wide results and limits: Later analysis identified several of the most significant clusters that appeared linked to common viral pathogens. It was confirmed in vitro that a few of the CMV-associated chains were specific for CMV antigens. Prior analysis indicated that the majority of TCR beta V segments exhibited productivity approximately 87% or approximately 30% of the time. Usually a TCR sequence was rare, but some public TCRs were found in many donors.

Notes on this clone: Its antigen remains unknown.

13 Jbeta primers and 60 Vbeta primers were used for the PCR. Sequencing was performed with immunoSEQ multiplex PCR; in TCRdb, only in-frame clones are kept and a portion is missing. The table has 100,000 to 150,000 clones, 70% to 85% seen once. Sequencing was done on a sample of PBMCs. This receptor was taken from a boy younger than 18 in good health and CMV-seronegative.

The CDR3 DNA is TGCGCCAGCAGCTTGTCCCTTCCCACTGAAGCTTTCTTT. Translated, it gives CASSLSLPTEAFF. The V gene is TRBV5-1, the J gene TRBJ1-1; D call uncertain. Per the germline V gene, CDR1 is SGHRS and CDR2 is YFSETQ. CDR3 length: 13 amino acids. V lost 1 base, J lost 4 bases, and 8 bases lay in between.